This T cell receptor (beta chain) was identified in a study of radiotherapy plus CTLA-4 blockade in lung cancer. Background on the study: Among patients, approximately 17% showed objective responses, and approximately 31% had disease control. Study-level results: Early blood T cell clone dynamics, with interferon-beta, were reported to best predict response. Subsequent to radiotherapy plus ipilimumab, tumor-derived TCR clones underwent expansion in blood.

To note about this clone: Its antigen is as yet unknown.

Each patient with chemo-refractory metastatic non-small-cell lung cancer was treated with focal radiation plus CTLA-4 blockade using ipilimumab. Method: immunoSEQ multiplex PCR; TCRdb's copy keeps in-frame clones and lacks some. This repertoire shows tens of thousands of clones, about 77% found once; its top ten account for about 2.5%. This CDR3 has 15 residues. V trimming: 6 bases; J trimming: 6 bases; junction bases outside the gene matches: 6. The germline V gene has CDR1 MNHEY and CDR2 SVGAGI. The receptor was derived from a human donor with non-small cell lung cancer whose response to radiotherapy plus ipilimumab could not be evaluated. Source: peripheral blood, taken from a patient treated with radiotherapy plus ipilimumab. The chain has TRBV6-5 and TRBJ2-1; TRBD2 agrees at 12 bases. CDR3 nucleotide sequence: TGTGCCAGCAGCTGGACTAGCGGGATCGGCAATGAGCAGTTCTTC. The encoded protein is CASSWTSGIGNEQFF.